Shown below are 25 T cell receptor beta chains from a single sample sequenced in a study of STAT5B mutations in CD4+ large granular lymphocyte leukemia. Assay: immunoSEQ multiplex PCR; the TCRdb copy retains only in-frame clones and omits some. The table has 30,000 to 40,000 clones, more than 70% seen once; the top ten hold about 0.91%. The sequenced material came from CD4+ T cells from blood buffy coats. These receptors all come from a human donor in good health.

The CDR3, as DNA: TGTGCCAGCAGCAAAGTCCGGGACAGCGGGTTCTTC. Translation gives CASSKVRDSGFF. J is TRBJ2-1 and V is TRBV21-1; TRBD1 reflects the table's D call only, with no check against the DNA. TRBV21-1 is termed a pseudogene. CDR3 length: 12 residues.

The CDR3 DNA follows: TGTGCCAGCACCGTAGTTGGAGGGGCTAACACTGAAGCTTTCTTT. Amino acid sequence: CASTVVGGANTEAFF. The chain links TRBV7-2 to TRBJ1-1, with D tentatively TRBD1 (5 bases). CDR3 length equals 15 residues. CDR1 and CDR2 from the germline V gene are SGHTA and FQGNSA. Trimming removed 7 bases from V and 2 bases from J, with 17 bases in between.

The chain links TRBV11-2 to TRBJ2-3; TRBD2 is a possible D gene (6 bases). Trimming took off 3 bases at V and 4 bases at J, with 14 bases between the two ends. CDR3 length: 15 amino acids. In germline, CDR1 is SGHAT, CDR2 FQNNGV. CDR3: CASSFRGTLPDTQYF. The CDR3 nucleotides are TGTGCCAGCAGCTTTCGCGGGACGCTCCCAGATACGCAGTATTTT. Using reference TRBV11-2 and TRBJ2-3 for the parts outside the CDR3, the full variable domain is EAGVAQSPRYKIIEKRQSVAFWCNPISGHATLYWYQQILGQGPKLLIQFQNNGVVDDSQLPKDRFSAERLKGVDSTLKIQPAKLEDSAVYLCASSFRGTLPDTQYFGPGTRLTVL.

The chain has TRBV6-5 and TRBJ1-1; D gene unclear. The CDR3 is made up of 15 amino acids. V dropped 6 bases and J dropped 4 bases, with 18 bases sitting between them. Germline CDR1 reads MNHEY; CDR2 reads SVGAGI. The CDR3 sequence is CASSPGSSGGTEAFF. The DNA of the CDR3 is TGTGCCAGCAGCCCCGGGAGCAGTGGAGGCACTGAAGCTTTCTTT.

Worth noting for this clone: Additional DNA sequences in this sample encode the identical CDR3. The V call is TRBV9, the J call TRBJ1-1, with 9 positions matching TRBD1. Germline assignment: CDR1 SGDLS and CDR2 YYNGEE. Trimming took 2 bases from V and 6 from J; bases not matched to a gene: 8. This CDR3 region has 15 residues. The chain's CDR3 is CASSVDRGYSPEAFF. The CDR3 DNA is TGTGCCAGCAGCGTTGACAGGGGGTATTCTCCTGAAGCTTTCTTT.

V usage is TRBV6-1 and J usage is TRBJ1-5; 8 nucleotides agree with TRBD1. V gave up 6 bases and J gave up 1 base; unmatched junction bases: 5. This CDR3 is 15 amino acids long. The V gene's germline CDR1 is MNHNS and CDR2 SASEGT. In DNA form, the CDR3 reads TGTGCCAGCAGGCGAGGACAGGGAAGCAATCAGCCCCAGCATTTT. Protein product: CASRRGQGSNQPQHF.

This chain links TRBV19 with TRBJ2-1, with a weak D call TRBD2 (5 bases). CDR1 and CDR2 from the germline V gene are LNHDA and SQIVND (reference sequence). This CDR3 contains 15 residues. Trimming cost V 10 bases and J 10 bases, with 26 bases left between them. The CDR3, as DNA: TGTGCCACCTCCGTGGGAGCGGTGGAGTTCGGGGAGCAGTTCTTC. Its protein product is CATSVGAVEFGEQFF.

This clone was found once. The chain employs TRBV5-1 and TRBJ2-1, with 12 bases fitting TRBD2. This CDR3 is built from 18 residues. CDR1 is SGHRS and CDR2 is YFSETQ in the germline V gene. J gave up 5 bases and V 7 bases, and 16 bases lay outside the gene matches. In DNA, the CDR3 is TGCGCCAGCCTGGAGTGGCCTAGCGGGAGGGCCGGGGACAATGAGCAGTTCTTC. Translated, it gives CASLEWPSGRAGDNEQFF. The full variable domain, rest sourced from reference TRBV5-1 and TRBJ2-1, is KAGVTQTPRYLIKTRGQQVTLSCSPISGHRSVSWYQQTPGQGLQFLFEYFSETQRNKGNFPGRFSGRQFSNSRSEMNVSTLELGDSALYLCASLEWPSGRAGDNEQFFGPGTRLTVL.

J is TRBJ1-2 and V is TRBV5-1; D remains unclear. Trimming cost V 4 bases and J 0 bases, with 7 bases left between them. CDR3 length equals 13 residues. Germline V gene data show CDR1 as SGHRS and CDR2 as YFSETQ. The CDR3 spells CASSRESNYGYTF. For the CDR3, the DNA is TGCGCCAGCAGCCGGGAGTCTAACTATGGCTACACCTTC.

The rearrangement uses TRBV23-1 and TRBJ1-5, with D possibly being TRBD1 (5 bases). TRBV23-1 is noted as an ORF with a role that remains uncertain. This CDR3 is 15 amino acids long. V was trimmed by 5 bases and J by 2 bases, leaving 13 bases between them. CDR3 amino acids: CASSSVRDGNQPQHF. CDR3 DNA sequence: TGCGCCAGCAGTTCCGTCCGGGACGGCAATCAGCCCCAGCATTTT.

The chain uses TRBV12-5 and TRBJ2-7; D is unclear. This CDR3 is built from 13 residues. Germline CDR1 and CDR2: LGHNT and FRNRAP. Trimming removed 4 bases at V and 3 bases at J, with 10 bases between. CDR3 bases: TGTGCTAGTGGTTCCGTCAGGAGCTACGAGCAGTACTTC. It specifies CASGSVRSYEQYF. The full variable domain, its missing parts supplied by reference TRBV12-5 and TRBJ2-7, is DARVTQTPRHKVTEMGQEVTMRCQPILGHNTVFWYRQTMMQGLELLAYFRNRAPLDDSGMPKDRFSAEMPDATLATLKIQPSEPRDSAVYFCASGSVRSYEQYFGPGTRLTVT.

This clone was detected once. The chain is built from TRBV6-6 and TRBJ2-7, with D possibly being TRBD1 or TRBD2 (6 bases each). There are 14 residues in the CDR3. Germline CDR1 is MNHNY and CDR2 is SVGAGI (reference sequence). The ends were cut back, 5 bases at V and 3 bases at J, with 14 bases in the middle. CDR3 sequence reads: CASSGGQSSYEQYF. The CDR3 coding sequence is TGTGCCAGCAGTGGGGGGCAGTCTAGCTACGAGCAGTACTTC.

CDR3 protein: CAISKTGREETQYF. As DNA, the CDR3 is TGTGCCATCAGTAAAACAGGGAGGGAGGAGACCCAGTACTTC. The chain recombines TRBV10-3 with TRBJ2-5; D is possibly TRBD2 (7 bases). The CDR3 consists of 14 residues. Trimming stripped 5 bases from V and 5 bases from J, with 15 bases between. Germline loops: CDR1 ENHRY, CDR2 SYGVKD.

The chain combines TRBV9 with TRBJ2-3, with TRBD2 identical over 7 bases. This CDR3 is 16 amino acids long. Germline V gives CDR1 SGDLS, CDR2 YYNGEE. Trimming took 3 bases from V and 2 from J; bases not matched to a gene: 9. CDR3 sequence reads: CASSARGSSYTDTQYF. CDR3 nucleotides: TGTGCCAGCAGCGCCCGCGGGAGTTCTTACACAGATACGCAGTATTTT.

This chain links TRBV21-1 with TRBJ1-1. TRBV21-1 is termed a pseudogene. The CDR3 totals 12 residues. The CDR3 bases are TGTGCCAGCACGGACTTTGACACTGAAGCTTTCTTT. Translated: CASTDFDTEAFF.

The J gene is TRBJ2-3, the V gene TRBV7-2, with D hard to call. The germline CDR1 and CDR2 sequences are SGHTA and FQGNSA. Trimming stripped 5 bases from V and 6 bases from J, with 12 bases between. This CDR3 spans 13 amino acids. CDR3 DNA sequence: TGTGCCAGCAGCCCCGCGCGCTTGGATACGCAGTATTTT. Amino acid sequence: CASSPARLDTQYF.

The chain combines TRBV5-1 with TRBJ1-4; tentatively, D is TRBD1 (5 bases). Germline V gene sequence: CDR1 SGHRS, CDR2 YFSETQ. Trimming shortened V by 1 base and J by 5 bases, and 12 bases separated the two germline ends. The CDR3 totals 15 residues. CDR3 DNA: TGCGCCAGCAGCTTGATCGGGGGATCAAATGAAAAACTGTTTTTT. Translated, it gives CASSLIGGSNEKLFF.

V usage is TRBV7-2 and J usage is TRBJ1-6; no clear D gene. Trimming left V 3 bases short and J 7 bases short, with 13 bases between. This CDR3 spans 15 amino acids. Germline CDR1 SGHTA, CDR2 FQGNSA. CDR3 protein: CASSLEGAHNSPLHF. As DNA, the CDR3 is TGTGCCAGCAGCTTGGAGGGAGCCCACAATTCACCCCTCCACTTT.

The rearrangement joins TRBV19 to TRBJ2-7, with 7 bases that match TRBD2. The CDR3 contains 14 residues. V dropped 6 bases and J dropped 4; count of bases not matched to a gene: 9. The V gene's germline CDR1 is LNHDA and CDR2 SQIVND (reference sequence). The CDR3 protein is CASRGSRERYEQYF. The DNA for the CDR3 is TGTGCCAGTAGAGGCTCGCGGGAGCGGTACGAGCAGTACTTC.

The chain recombines TRBV7-2 with TRBJ2-2, with D tentatively TRBD1 or TRBD2 (5 bases each). The V gene lost 1 base and the J gene lost 4 bases, with 10 bases spanning the gap. Looked up from germline, CDR1 is SGHTA and CDR2 is FQGNSA. CDR3 size: 15 residues. This CDR3 is CASSLEGTRTGELFF. The CDR3 DNA follows: TGTGCCAGCAGCTTAGAAGGGACCCGCACCGGGGAGCTGTTTTTT.

The chain recombines TRBV7-2 with TRBJ2-7; D is perhaps TRBD2 (5 bases). Deletions cut 1 base from V and 6 bases from J, with 10 bases between. Per the germline V gene, CDR1 is SGHTA and CDR2 is FQGNSA. The CDR3 is made up of 13 amino acids. The CDR3: CASSLVGRGEQYF. For the CDR3, the DNA is TGTGCCAGCAGCTTAGTGGGGAGAGGCGAGCAGTACTTC.

The rearrangement joins TRBV7-2 to TRBJ2-3; D could derive from TRBD1 or TRBD2 (6 bases each). V was shortened by 1 base and J by 6 bases, with 14 bases between the two germline ends. Germline CDR1 is SGHTA and CDR2 is FQGNSA. CDR3 size: 15 residues. The CDR3 spells CASSLVAGQGDTQYF. CDR3 in DNA: TGTGCCAGCAGCTTAGTTGCGGGGCAGGGGGATACGCAGTATTTT.

The V call is TRBV7-9, the J call TRBJ2-1; 7 positions agree with TRBD2. Germline V gene lookup returns CDR1 SEHNR and CDR2 FQNEAQ (reference sequence). The CDR3 extends over 14 amino acids. J was trimmed by 7 bases and V by 4 bases; bases with no gene match: 7. The CDR3 sequence: CASSSGGFWNEQFF. The CDR3 DNA sequence: TGTGCCAGCAGCTCCGGGGGGTTTTGGAATGAGCAGTTCTTC.

The gene calls are TRBV30 and TRBJ2-7, with 10 bases fitting TRBD1. V trimming: 5 bases; J trimming: 8 bases; junction bases outside the gene matches: 9. Germline V gene sequence: CDR1 GTSNPN, CDR2 SVGIG (reference sequence). This CDR3 is built from 13 residues. CDR3 bases: TGTGCCTGGGCTCGGGACAGGGGAAACCAGCAGTACTTC. Translation gives CAWARDRGNQQYF.

The rearrangement links TRBV6-5 to TRBJ1-2; TRBD1 aligns across 8 bases. V shed 2 bases and J 4 bases; nucleotides not matched to a gene: 6. Germline values: CDR1 MNHEY, CDR2 SVGAGI. This CDR3 is 15 amino acids long. The CDR3 nucleotides are TGTGCCAGCAGTTACCGGGAGACAGGGGCCTATGGCTACACCTTC. It translates to CASSYRETGAYGYTF.